These T cell receptor beta chains were read from a single sample in a study of blood T cell repertoires in COVID-19. Repertoires were generated with immunoSEQ multiplex PCR, while TCRdb's copy carries only in-frame clones and drops some. In the table there are around 76,000 clones, around nine tenths of which are singletons. The sample consisted of peripheral blood. The receptors derive from a human donor in a cohort sampled during active COVID-19. Each CDR3 is given with its conserved first and last residue. The D gene is left open where the match is weak. A row's size may be missing; if present it is once, few, many or a size class.

cdr3_aa cdr3_nt d_call clone_size j_call v_call
CASSLTRDSGANVLTF TGTGCCAGCAGCTTAACTCGGGACTCTGGGGCCAACGTCCTGACTTTC . few TRBJ2-6 TRBV7-3
CASSLGFVGTEAFF TGCGCCAGCAGCTTGGGGTTTGTCGGCACTGAAGCTTTCTTT . . TRBJ1-1 TRBV5-1
CASSQGGQGSNQPQHF TGTGCCAGCAGCCAAGGGGGACAGGGAAGCAATCAGCCCCAGCATTTT TRBD1 . TRBJ1-5 TRBV4-2
CASSMGRNYEQYF TGTGCCAGTAGTATGGGCAGGAACTACGAGCAGTACTTC . . TRBJ2-7 TRBV19
CASSPGGSGVGTEAFF TGTGCCAGCAGCCCGGGGGGCTCGGGCGTGGGGACTGAAGCTTTCTTT . . TRBJ1-1 TRBV5-4
CAGVAGGTDTQYF TGTGCCGGTGTAGCGGGGGGCACAGATACGCAGTATTTT TRBD2 . TRBJ2-3 TRBV6-5
CASSPAGGETQYF TGTGCCAGCAGCCCGGCAGGGGGAGAGACCCAGTACTTC TRBD1 . TRBJ2-5 TRBV2
CASSQTSGGSASSYEQYF TGTGCCAGCAGCCAGACTAGCGGGGGGTCCGCGAGCTCCTACGAGCAGTACTTC TRBD2 few TRBJ2-7 TRBV3-1/TRBV3-2
CASAGGSGANVLTF TGTGCCAGCGCGGGAGGCTCTGGGGCCAACGTCCTGACTTTC TRBD2 once TRBJ2-6 TRBV2
CASSRGTDTNNSPLHF TGTGCCAGCAGCCGCGGGACGGACACAAATAATTCACCCCTCCACTTT . . TRBJ1-6 TRBV7-9
CSASGQGRTEAFF TGCAGTGCTAGTGGACAGGGGAGGACTGAAGCTTTCTTT TRBD1 . TRBJ1-1 TRBV20-1
CASSARLAGGRDEQFF TGTGCCAGCAGCGCCCGTCTAGCGGGGGGGCGCGATGAGCAGTTCTTC TRBD2 . TRBJ2-1 TRBV7-9
CASSQVGRISYEQYF TGTGCCAGCAGCCAAGTGGGCCGGATCTCCTACGAGCAGTACTTC . few TRBJ2-7 TRBV14
CASKEWGAYNSPLHF TGTGCCAGCAAAGAGTGGGGCGCCTATAATTCACCCCTCCACTTT . . TRBJ1-6 TRBV6-5
CASNRGAPLINEKLFF TGTGCCAGCAATCGTGGAGCACCATTGATTAATGAAAAACTGTTTTTT . . TRBJ1-4 TRBV6-6
CASSFSGTGGYEQYF TGTGCCAGCAGCTTCTCCGGGACAGGGGGTTACGAGCAGTACTTC TRBD1 . TRBJ2-7 TRBV11-2
CASSIDRGSDTQYF TGTGCCAGCAGCATCGACAGGGGATCAGATACGCAGTATTTT TRBD1 . TRBJ2-3 TRBV11-2
CASSLGDRGRGETQYF TGTGCCAGCAGCTTAGGTGACAGGGGGCGAGGAGAGACCCAGTACTTC TRBD1 . TRBJ2-5 TRBV7-9
CALGGVSTGELFF TGTGCCCTAGGGGGGGTGAGCACCGGGGAGCTGTTTTTT . . TRBJ2-2 TRBV6-5
CSVEDRPGNTIYF TGCAGCGTGGAGGACAGGCCTGGAAACACCATATATTTT TRBD1 . TRBJ1-3 TRBV29-1
CASSPGPREDQPQHF TGTGCCAGCAGCCCGGGACCCCGGGAGGATCAGCCCCAGCATTTT . . TRBJ1-5 TRBV5-5
CASSDSSLNQPQHF TGTGCCAGCAGTGACAGTTCCCTCAATCAGCCCCAGCATTTT . . TRBJ1-5 TRBV6-1
CATSRDPSGGAETQYF TGTGCCACCAGCAGAGATCCTAGCGGGGGGGCTGAGACCCAGTACTTC TRBD2 . TRBJ2-5 TRBV15
CASMRMGESYNEQFF TGCGCCAGCATGAGGATGGGAGAATCCTACAATGAGCAGTTCTTC . . TRBJ2-1 TRBV5-1
CASSAGDRGGNQPQHF TGTGCCAGCAGCGCCGGTGACAGGGGAGGAAATCAGCCCCAGCATTTT TRBD1 . TRBJ1-5 TRBV6-2/TRBV6-3
CASSSLRGFGQPQHF TGTGCCAGCAGCTCTCTCAGGGGGTTCGGTCAGCCCCAGCATTTT TRBD1 few TRBJ1-5 TRBV5-4
CASRTKRAGENTEAFF TGTGCCAGTAGAACAAAGAGGGCAGGGGAGAACACTGAAGCTTTCTTT . . TRBJ1-1 TRBV19
CASIREVGGRETQYF TGTGCCAGCATTCGGGAAGTCGGGGGGCGAGAGACCCAGTACTTC . few TRBJ2-5 TRBV2
CAISEGSGVTGELFF TGTGCCATCAGTGAAGGTAGCGGGGTTACCGGGGAGCTGTTTTTT TRBD2 . TRBJ2-2 TRBV10-3
CATSGGQGAGGYTF TGTGCCACCAGCGGAGGACAAGGGGCAGGGGGCTACACCTTC . . TRBJ1-2 TRBV15
CASSPSGVTDTQYF TGTGCCAGCAGCCCTAGCGGGGTCACAGATACGCAGTATTTT TRBD2 . TRBJ2-3 TRBV6-2/TRBV6-3
CASSGQGASSGANVLTF TGTGCCAGCAGCGGACAGGGGGCGTCTTCTGGGGCCAACGTCCTGACTTTC TRBD1 . TRBJ2-6 TRBV5-4
CASSQPLTLSGGETDTQYF TGTGCCAGCAGCCAACCCCTTACCCTTAGCGGGGGAGAAACAGATACGCAGTATTTT TRBD2 . TRBJ2-3 TRBV3-1/TRBV3-2
CASRRYGGTDTQYF TGTGCCAGCAGGCGTTACGGGGGCACAGATACGCAGTATTTT . . TRBJ2-3 TRBV7-6
CASGRGGRNIQYF TGTGCCAGCGGTCGTGGGGGGAGAAACATTCAGTACTTC . . TRBJ2-4 TRBV2
CASSFRGFGGDEQFF TGTGCCAGCAGCTTCCGAGGCTTCGGGGGGGATGAGCAGTTCTTC TRBD2 once TRBJ2-1 TRBV3-1/TRBV3-2
CATARGPGSQPQHF TGTGCCACCGCCCGGGGTCCTGGCTCTCAGCCCCAGCATTTT . once TRBJ1-5 TRBV19
CASSIDHGTGLTSIYSPLHF TGTGCCAGTAGTATAGATCACGGGACAGGGTTGACGTCGATCTATTCACCCCTCCACTTT TRBD1 . TRBJ1-6 TRBV19